This TCR beta chain was recovered during a study of blood T cell repertoires in COVID-19. Study context: Specimens from acute and convalescent COVID-19 originated in the United States, Italy and Spain.

The ends lost 3 bases at V and 5 bases at J; junction bases unmatched: 13. CDR1 and CDR2 from the germline V gene are GTSNPN and SVGIG (reference sequence). The CDR3 is 16 residues long. TCRdb's copy holds only in-frame clones and misses some; the assay was immunoSEQ multiplex PCR. Of more than 95,000 clones detected, over 65% appear once; the ten largest clones hold roughly 29%. The sample comprised peripheral blood. This chain connects TRBV30 to TRBJ1-2; TRBD1 agrees at 9 bases. This TCR was recovered from a man in his sixties with acute or convalescent COVID-19. CDR3 coding DNA: TGTGCCTGGAGGGACGGGACAGGGAGAGAATTTTATGGCTACACCTTC. Translating it yields CAWRDGTGREFYGYTF.